The entry below gives a single T cell receptor (beta chain) sequence along with its context. This CDR3 has 15 amino acids. Trimming cost V 11 bases and J 2 bases; bases outside gene matches: 14. The V gene's germline CDR1 is MNHEY and CDR2 SVGAGI. Patients at the Seattle site were enrolled during active infection and followed longitudinally. The data were taken from a study of blood T cell repertoires in COVID-19. Overall study: Researchers got acute and convalescent COVID-19 samples from the United States, Italy and Spain. T cells, B-cell-depleted T cells, or PBMCs provided the cDNA or gDNA that served as material.

Authors' analysis steps: The assay estimated nucleated cells by amplifying reference gene primers. Assay: immunoSEQ multiplex PCR; the TCRdb copy retains only in-frame clones and omits some. Clone size and the V and J calls come from that table; the DNA yielded D and trimming. The sample lists about 160,000 clones, approximately 85% occurring once. The TCR sequence derives from a man older than 75 with COVID-19, enrolled during active disease. This rearrangement joins TRBV6-5 to TRBJ2-7; 8 positions agree with TRBD1. Sequenced sample: peripheral blood. CDR3: CAASPVGQGPYEQYF. The CDR3 nucleotides read TGTGCCGCCAGCCCCGTCGGACAGGGACCCTACGAGCAGTACTTC.